The rows below give T cell receptor beta chains drawn from one sample of a study of T cells after yellow fever vaccination. TCRdb analysed the 5' RACE reads with MiXCR anew, one entry per CDR3 protein. Among around 530,000 distinct CDR3 sequences listed, approximately 16% were seen once. Specimen: PBMCs, collected less than 6 days after the first yellow fever vaccination. These receptors originate from a man younger than 35 who received the YFV17D yellow fever vaccine. The CDR3 runs from the conserved cysteine through the conserved F or W. The D gene is left open where the match is weak. Clone size is shown for a subset of rows, as once, few, many or a class of expanded clone.

TRBD1	TRBV4-2	15	TRBJ1-5	few	TGTGCCAGCAGCGCGGGACAGAATAGCAATCAGCCCCAGCATTTT	CASSAGQNSNQPQHF
-	TRBV20-1	16	TRBJ2-1	-	TGCAGTGCCCAGGGTCCGATGGCCCGTTTTTACAATGAGCAGTTCTTC	CSAQGPMARFYNEQFF
TRBD1	TRBV15	13	TRBJ2-3	few	TGTGCCACCAGCAGAGATGGCAGGGGGTCACAGTATTTT	CATSRDGRGSQYF
-	TRBV9	15	TRBJ2-7	-	TGTGCCAGCAGCGTAGACGGGCCCGCTTCCCACGAGCAGTACTTC	CASSVDGPASHEQYF
-	TRBV7-3	15	TRBJ2-2	-	TGTGCCAGCAGCTTAGGGGCCTCCGACACCGGGGAGCTGTTTTTT	CASSLGASDTGELFF
-	TRBV4-1	14	TRBJ2-7	few	TGCGCCAGCAGCCAAATACAGGGATCGTACGAGCAGTACTTC	CASSQIQGSYEQYF
-	TRBV7-3	14	TRBJ2-3	many	TGTGCCAGCAGCTTCCGATACAGCACAGATACGCAGTATTTT	CASSFRYSTDTQYF
TRBD2	TRBV2	14	TRBJ2-1	few	TGTGCCAGCAGTCCCAGCGGGGGGCCCAATGAGCAGTTCTTC	CASSPSGGPNEQFF
-	TRBV18	15	TRBJ2-1	few	TGTGCCAGCTCACCTACTAGCTCCTCCTACAATGAGCAGTTCTTC	CASSPTSSSYNEQFF
-	TRBV15	14	TRBJ1-2	-	TGTGCCACCAGCCCGGGCACCCAGGCGGATGGCTACACCTTC	CATSPGTQADGYTF
-	TRBV12-3/TRBV12-4	14	TRBJ2-5	-	TGTGCCACCAAGCCCTTAAACTCCCAAGAGACCCAGTACTTC	CATKPLNSQETQYF
-	TRBV4-1	14	TRBJ2-5	few	TGCGCCAGCAGCCAAGTGCGGCAGCTGGAGACCCAGTACTTC	CASSQVRQLETQYF